Following are 29 T cell receptor beta chains from one sample sequenced in a study of blood T cells in healthy people across ages. With a J-beta primer mix and a sample-barcoded 5' primer, a second PCR ran 7 to 11 cycles. TCRdb independently ran MiXCR on the 5' RACE reads; one entry per CDR3 protein. The table lists approximately 760,000 distinct CDR3 sequences, approximately 25% of them singletons. These data are also associated with another study on T cells of mothers and their children.

Sequencing used blood. The source of these receptors is a boy younger than 18 in good health.

This clonotype has only a few counts. The chain couples TRBV11-1 to TRBJ2-5; 9 bases fit TRBD2. Germline loops: CDR1 SGHAT, CDR2 FQDESV (reference sequence). V gave up 5 bases and J gave up 4 bases; unmatched junction bases: 14. The CDR3 contains 17 residues. The CDR3: CASSPAPGSGSGETQYF. The CDR3 DNA reads as TGTGCCAGCAGCCCCGCGCCGGGTAGCGGGAGCGGAGAGACCCAGTACTTC.

The V gene is TRBV20-1, the J gene TRBJ2-5; D not resolved. Germline V CDR1 and CDR2: DFQATT, SNEGSKA (reference sequence). The V end was cut by 1 base, the J end by 3 bases, with 12 bases between. The length of the CDR3 is 14 residues. Here the CDR3 reads CSARGPWAKETQYF. The CDR3 coding sequence is TGCAGTGCTAGAGGGCCTTGGGCTAAAGAGACCCAGTACTTC.

This clonotype was seen a handful of times. This chain uses TRBV29-1 with TRBJ2-5, with 8 positions matching TRBD1. The J call may be faulty, since TRBJ2-1 better matches the DNA end. Per the germline V gene, CDR1 is SQVTM and CDR2 is ANQGSEA. CDR3 length equals 13 residues. The CDR3 DNA is TGCAGCGCCGGACAGGGCATCTACAATGAGCAGTTCTTC. Translating gives CSAGQGIYNEQFF.

The chain is built from TRBV5-4 and TRBJ2-3; weak D call: TRBD1 (6 bases). The CDR3 loop spans 14 amino acids. With 0 bases removed from V and 6 bases from J, the gap between germline ends came to 11 bases. CDR1 SGHNT and CDR2 YYREEE come from the germline V gene (reference sequence). DNA for the CDR3: TGTGCCAGCAGCTTGGGGGACACGGCGGATACGCAGTATTTT. Translation gives CASSLGDTADTQYF.

This clonotype was detected only a few times. This sequence joins TRBV6-1 and TRBJ1-3; D is undetermined. The CDR3 is made up of 16 amino acids. The ends were cut back, 5 bases at V and 0 bases at J, with 14 bases in the middle. Per the germline V gene, CDR1 is MNHNS and CDR2 is SASEGT. The CDR3 DNA follows: TGTGCCAGCAGTCCTGGGGAGGCCCGCTCTGGAAACACCATATATTTT. It specifies CASSPGEARSGNTIYF.

This clonotype was counted a few times. The chain links TRBV4-1 to TRBJ1-1; a possible D gene is TRBD1 (6 bases). Trimming pared 1 base from V and 1 base from J, leaving 10 bases between. The CDR3 runs to 15 residues. Germline CDR1 is MGHRA and CDR2 is YSYEKL. The CDR3, as DNA: TGCGCCAGCAGCCAAGCAGACAGGACGAACACTGAAGCTTTCTTT. This encodes CASSQADRTNTEAFF.

J is TRBJ2-7 and V is TRBV7-8; TRBD2 matches 13 bases. Per germline, CDR1 SGHVS and CDR2 FQNEAQ. The CDR3 runs to 14 residues. Trimming cost V 6 bases and J 7 bases; bases outside gene matches: 6. CDR3 DNA sequence: TGTGCCAGCAGTGGGACTAGCGGGACTTGGGAGCAGTACTTC. Its translation is CASSGTSGTWEQYF.

This chain uses TRBV2 with TRBJ2-5; TRBD2 aligns across 7 bases. The end of the DNA aligns better with TRBJ2-1, so the J call may be wrong. This CDR3 is built from 13 residues. Looked up from germline, CDR1 is SNHLY and CDR2 is FYNNEI. The CDR3 bases are TGTGCCACGGGACTATCCCCCTACAATGAGCAGTTCTTC. This encodes CATGLSPYNEQFF.

In its sample, this clonotype was seen a few times. V gene TRBV29-1 combines with J gene TRBJ2-1; tentatively, D is TRBD2 (5 bases). Germline lookup yields CDR1 SQVTM and CDR2 ANQGSEA. The CDR3 is 14 residues long. Between the trimmed V and J ends, which lost 3 bases and 5 bases, there was a span of 14 bases. CDR3 protein: CSVERRLTNNEQFF. The CDR3 DNA is TGCAGCGTTGAGAGAAGACTAACCAACAATGAGCAGTTCTTC.

The chain combines TRBV7-2 with TRBJ2-5; 9 bases are a match to TRBD2. V lost 0 bases, J lost 4 bases, and 0 bases stayed unmatched. In germline, CDR1 is SGHTA, CDR2 FQGNSA. CDR3 length equals 14 residues. DNA for the CDR3: TGTGCCAGCAGCTTAGCTAGCGGGAGAGAGACCCAGTACTTC. This encodes CASSLASGRETQYF.

This clonotype has more than one count but fewer than ten. The rearrangement joins TRBV14 to TRBJ2-7; D is undetermined. Germline V gene sequence: CDR1 SGHDN, CDR2 FVKESK. Trimming shortened V by 4 bases and J by 1 base, and 11 bases separated the two germline ends. The CDR3 covers 14 residues. This CDR3 reads CASSPRWGSYEQYF. Written as DNA, the CDR3 is TGTGCCAGCAGCCCCCGCTGGGGATCCTACGAGCAGTACTTC.

This chain joins TRBV20-1 and TRBJ2-1, with D tentatively TRBD2 (5 bases). The germline CDR1 and CDR2 sequences are DFQATT and SNEGSKA (reference sequence). The CDR3 extends over 16 amino acids. Trimming took 1 base from V and 8 from J, leaving 21 bases between them. The CDR3 DNA is TGCAGTGCTAGAGGGACTTCAGCAGGTCTTTGGGATGAGCAGTTCTTC. This codes for CSARGTSAGLWDEQFF.

The chain uses TRBV2 and TRBJ2-3, with D perhaps matching TRBD2 (5 bases). V shed 6 bases and J shed 4 bases, with 14 bases lying between them. Germline CDR1 SNHLY, CDR2 FYNNEI. This CDR3 contains 14 residues. The CDR3: CASRGTSFADTQYF. CDR3 nucleotide sequence: TGTGCCAGCAGAGGAACTAGTTTCGCAGATACGCAGTATTTT. The whole variable domain, filled in from reference TRBV2 and TRBJ2-3, reads EPEVTQTPSHQVTQMGQEVILRCVPISNHLYFYWYRQILGQKVEFLVSFYNNEISEKSEIFDDQFSVERPDGSNFTLKIRSTKLEDSAMYFCASRGTSFADTQYFGPGTRLTVL.

The chain carries TRBV10-3 and TRBJ1-1, with TRBD1 matching 9 bases. CDR1 ENHRY and CDR2 SYGVKD come from the germline V gene. The CDR3 is made up of 15 amino acids. After removal of 3 bases from V and 5 bases from J, the junction contained 7 bases not matched to a gene. The CDR3 bases are TGTGCCATCAGTGAAACAGGGGGCTCAGGAACTGAAGCTTTCTTT. Its protein is CAISETGGSGTEAFF.

This chain uses TRBV12-3 or TRBV12-4 with TRBJ2-3, with D perhaps matching TRBD2 (5 bases). With 5 bases removed from V and 15 bases from J, the gap between germline ends came to 21 bases. The CDR3 runs to 13 residues. The CDR3 DNA follows: TGTGCCAGCAGTAGCGTGAGGGCAGATACGGAATATTTT. Protein product: CASSSVRADTEYF.

In DNA, the CDR3 is TGTGCCAGCAGTTTTCAGGGACAGACGAATTCACCCCTCCACTTT. Translating gives CASSFQGQTNSPLHF. The J gene is TRBJ1-6, the V gene TRBV27; 7 nucleotides line up with TRBD1. CDR3 length: 15 residues. Germline V gene sequence: CDR1 MNHEY, CDR2 SMNVEV (reference sequence). The junction had 6 bases not matched to a gene; V was cut back by 3 bases and J by 7 bases.

The chain employs TRBV7-2 and TRBJ1-3; no clear D. CDR3 size: 18 residues. V gave up 2 bases and J gave up 2 bases, with 19 bases separating them. Germline V gene lookup returns CDR1 SGHTA and CDR2 FQGNSA. The CDR3 bases are TGTGCCAGCAGCTTAAGGGAGGCGGTGGGTTTTCCTGGAAACACCATATATTTT. Its translation is CASSLREAVGFPGNTIYF.

The table lists this clonotype with a few counts. The chain recombines TRBV6-5 with TRBJ1-2; 8 nucleotides align to TRBD1. Trimming removed 7 bases from V and 10 bases from J; junction bases left unmatched: 8. CDR1 and CDR2 (germline): MNHEY, SVGAGI. The CDR3 contains 12 residues. CDR3 bases: TGTGCCAGCACCCAGACAGGGGTCGACTACACCTTC. Its translation: CASTQTGVDYTF.

The V gene is TRBV6-2 or TRBV6-3, the J gene TRBJ1-2; D gene ambiguous. With 0 bases removed from V and 6 bases from J, the gap between germline ends came to 8 bases. Germline values: CDR1 MNHEY, CDR2 SVGEGT. The CDR3 extends over 13 amino acids. CDR3 in DNA: TGTGCCAGCAGTTACTCGTTCCGGGATGGCTACACCTTC. Protein: CASSYSFRDGYTF.

The chain has TRBV28 and TRBJ2-2; 10 nucleotides line up with TRBD2. Germline V gene data show CDR1 as MDHEN and CDR2 as SYDVKM. The V gene end was trimmed by 6 bases and the J gene end by 9 bases; junction bases not matched to a gene: 4. This CDR3 is built from 13 residues. DNA of the CDR3: TGTGCCAGCAGGGCTAGCGGGAGCCGGGAGCTGTTTTTT. Residues: CASRASGSRELFF.

The V gene is TRBV7-2, the J gene TRBJ2-6; no firm D call. Germline values: CDR1 SGHTA, CDR2 FQGNSA. The CDR3 loop spans 15 amino acids. Trimming stripped 5 bases from V and 0 bases from J, with 8 bases between. The CDR3 reads CASSQAPSGANVLTF. CDR3 DNA: TGTGCCAGCAGCCAGGCCCCCTCTGGGGCCAACGTCCTGACTTTC. The complete variable domain, with remaining parts taken from reference TRBV7-2 and TRBJ2-6, reads GAGVSQSPSNKVTEKGKDVELRCDPISGHTALYWYRQSLGQGLEFLIYFQGNSAPDKSGLPSDRFSAERTGGSVSTLTIQRTQQEDSAVYLCASSQAPSGANVLTFGAGSRLTVL.

The chain employs TRBV4-1 and TRBJ2-7, with 7 bases aligning to TRBD1. Germline V gene sequence: CDR1 MGHRA, CDR2 YSYEKL. V gave up 4 bases and J gave up 3 bases; unmatched junction bases: 6. The CDR3 runs to 14 residues. CDR3 bases: TGCGCCAGCAGCCCGACAGGGAAACACTACGAGCAGTACTTC. Translating gives CASSPTGKHYEQYF.

This clonotype was counted between two and nine times. V usage is TRBV5-5 and J usage is TRBJ2-7; D uncertain. The CDR3 runs to 14 residues. Deletions cut 4 bases from V and 3 bases from J, with 14 bases between. Germline assignment: CDR1 SGHKS and CDR2 YYEKEE (reference sequence). The CDR3 coding sequence is TGTGCCAGCAGCCAGACGGGTGTCGACTACGAGCAGTACTTC. Translated, it gives CASSQTGVDYEQYF.

Worth noting for this clonotype: Germline and junction disagree at one end, which may indicate a read error. In DNA, the CDR3 is TGTGCCAGCAGCGCTTGGGACTTAGCGCGCTCCCACGAGCAGTACTTC. It is translated as CASSAWDLARSHEQYF. The J gene is TRBJ2-7, the V gene TRBV7-2; a possible D gene is TRBD2 (6 bases). This CDR3 has 16 residues. Germline-derived CDR1 and CDR2 are SGHTA and FQGNSA.

The chain carries TRBV20-1 and TRBJ2-3; D not resolved. Germline lookup yields CDR1 DFQATT and CDR2 SNEGSKA (reference sequence). The CDR3 sequence is 13 residues long. V was trimmed by 3 bases and J by 6 bases, leaving 13 bases between them. CDR3 nucleotides: TGCAGTGCTAGCGGTCCCGTCCCGGATACGCAGTATTTT. Its protein product is CSASGPVPDTQYF.

The CDR3 region is CASSLEPSGNEQFF. The CDR3 nucleotides are TGTGCCAGCAGCTTGGAGCCGTCGGGGAATGAGCAGTTCTTC. This chain links TRBV5-4 with TRBJ2-5; D is perhaps TRBD2 (5 bases). The J call may be wrong; the DNA end is better matched by TRBJ2-1. This CDR3 contains 14 residues. Germline CDR1 is SGHNT and CDR2 is YYREEE (reference sequence).

The V and J genes are TRBV7-6 and TRBJ2-1, with no clear D. Looked up from germline, CDR1 is SGHVS and CDR2 is FNYEAQ. V was cut by 4 bases and J by 4 bases, with 14 bases left in between. CDR3 length: 15 amino acids. Here the CDR3 DNA reads TGTGCCAGCAGCTCTAGGATTGCCGATTACAATGAGCAGTTCTTC. The encoded protein is CASSSRIADYNEQFF.

This clonotype was found a few times. CDR3 sequence: CASSLLGGMTETQYF. The CDR3 DNA reads as TGTGCCAGCAGCCTCTTAGGAGGAATGACGGAGACCCAGTACTTC. The rearrangement uses TRBV7-2 and TRBJ2-5; possible D gene TRBD2, 5 bases. The CDR3 consists of 15 residues. Per the germline V gene, CDR1 is SGHTA and CDR2 is FQGNSA. V was clipped by 5 bases and J by 5 bases, with 18 bases between them.

This clonotype was seen ten or more times. This chain uses TRBV27 with TRBJ1-4; the match to TRBD1 covers 8 bases. The CDR3 is 14 amino acids. The V gene end was trimmed by 5 bases and the J gene end by 5 bases; junction bases not matched to a gene: 4. Germline V gene lookup returns CDR1 MNHEY and CDR2 SMNVEV (reference sequence). CDR3 sequence reads: CASSRTGSNEKLFF. As DNA, the CDR3 is TGTGCCAGCAGTCGGACAGGGAGCAATGAAAAACTGTTTTTT.